A single sample gave rise to the 12 T cell receptor beta chains below, sequenced in a study of OX40 agonist ivuxolimab in advanced cancers. Data came from immunoSEQ multiplex PCR; TCRdb stores just in-frame clones and leaves some out. Among some 41,000 clones listed, more than 75% were seen once. The sample in question was CD4+ or CD8+ T cells sorted from blood, obtained in a trial of the OX40 agonist ivuxolimab. Receptor source: an adult with an advanced solid tumor such as melanoma, head and neck, liver or kidney cancer.

The V gene is TRBV4-2, the J gene TRBJ2-2, with D possibly matching TRBD2 (6 bases). V gave up 4 bases and J gave up 2 bases, with 14 bases separating them. This CDR3 region has 16 residues. Germline V lookup: CDR1 LGHNA, CDR2 YNFKEQ. DNA for the CDR3: TGTGCCAGCAGCCCCTTTGCGCGGGGTAACACCGGGGAGCTGTTTTTT. Encoded protein: CASSPFARGNTGELFF.

The chain recombines TRBV6-4 with TRBJ2-3; TRBD1 might be the D (5 bases). Per germline, CDR1 MRHNA and CDR2 SNTAGT. Trimming cost V 0 bases and J 2 bases, with 6 bases left between them. This CDR3 region has 14 residues. The CDR3 region is CASSDSDNTDTQYF. The CDR3 bases are TGTGCCAGCAGTGACTCGGACAACACAGATACGCAGTATTTT.

This rearrangement joins TRBV29-1 to TRBJ2-7, with 8 bases matching TRBD1. V gave up 4 bases and J gave up 2 bases; unmatched junction bases: 4. The CDR3 length is 13 residues. CDR1 SQVTM and CDR2 ANQGSEA come from the germline V gene. The CDR3 nucleotides read TGCAGCGTTGGGGCAGGGGGCCCCTACGAGCAGTACTTC. Protein product: CSVGAGGPYEQYF.

This clone was counted once. The CDR3 nucleotides read TGTGCCACCAGCAGAATAACTCTCGGGGAGACCCAGTACTTC. Translation: CATSRITLGETQYF. The chain employs TRBV15 and TRBJ2-5; D uncertain. Germline V gives CDR1 LNHNV, CDR2 YYDKDF (reference sequence). V dropped 2 bases and J dropped 5 bases, with 12 bases sitting between them. The CDR3 contains 14 residues.

This rearrangement joins TRBV4-1 to TRBJ1-1; no clear D. The CDR3 sequence is 18 residues long. Trimming pared 0 bases from V and 5 bases from J, leaving 22 bases between. Germline V lookup: CDR1 MGHRA, CDR2 YSYEKL. In DNA, the CDR3 is TGCGCCAGCAGCCAAGACCTCTCCTCCCTCGCAGGCCTGACTGAAGCTTTCTTT. It specifies CASSQDLSSLAGLTEAFF.

This sequence joins TRBV5-1 and TRBJ2-5, with TRBD1 matching over 8 bases. CDR3 length equals 14 residues. Trimming at V came to 4 bases and at J to 3 bases, leaving 5 bases not matched to a gene. Germline V CDR1 and CDR2: SGHRS, YFSETQ. DNA of the CDR3: TGCGCCAGCAGCCGTGGGACAGGAGAAGAGACCCAGTACTTC. This encodes CASSRGTGEETQYF.

The V and J genes are TRBV5-1 and TRBJ1-2; D is possibly TRBD1 (6 bases). The V end lost 1 base, the J end lost 6 bases, and 7 bases lay between the germline ends. This CDR3 contains 12 residues. Germline loops: CDR1 SGHRS, CDR2 YFSETQ. CDR3 in amino acids: CASSLNRDGYTF. CDR3 coding DNA: TGCGCCAGCAGCTTGAACAGGGATGGCTACACCTTC.

This chain connects TRBV10-3 to TRBJ2-7; 10 positions match TRBD1. The junction had 8 bases not matched to a gene; V was cut back by 6 bases and J by 3 bases. Looked up from germline, CDR1 is ENHRY and CDR2 is SYGVKD. This CDR3 is built from 15 residues. The CDR3 loop reads CAISDPGQGNYEQYF. CDR3 coding DNA: TGTGCCATCAGCGACCCGGGACAGGGGAACTACGAGCAGTACTTC.

This clone was recorded only once. This sequence joins TRBV15 and TRBJ2-5; TRBD1 matches 7 bases. The DNA end lines up better with TRBJ2-7; the J call may be wrong. CDR3 length equals 16 residues. Per the germline V gene, CDR1 is LNHNV and CDR2 is YYDKDF (reference sequence). CDR3 loop: CATSRPEGASSYEQYF. The CDR3 nucleotides read TGTGCCACCAGCAGACCCGAGGGGGCTAGCTCCTACGAGCAGTACTTC.

The chain couples TRBV7-9 to TRBJ2-5; a possible D gene is TRBD1 (5 bases). From germline, CDR1 is SEHNR and CDR2 FQNEAQ (reference sequence). The CDR3 extends over 15 amino acids. The V end lost 3 bases, the J end lost 5 bases, and 16 bases lay between the germline ends. CDR3 DNA: TGTGCCAGCAGCTTGGGCGTAGCTCAGGGTGAGACCCAGTACTTC. Its protein is CASSLGVAQGETQYF.

This clone has only a few counts. The chain carries TRBV2 and TRBJ2-7; 14 bases fit TRBD2. After removal of 6 bases from V and 5 bases from J, the junction contained 9 bases not matched to a gene. The V gene's germline CDR1 is SNHLY and CDR2 FYNNEI. The CDR3 is 16 amino acids. CDR3 amino acids: CASRVPGLAGENEQYF. The CDR3 DNA reads as TGTGCCAGCAGAGTACCGGGACTAGCGGGAGAGAACGAGCAGTACTTC.

The chain recombines TRBV7-9 with TRBJ1-1; D is possibly TRBD1 (6 bases). Per germline, CDR1 SEHNR and CDR2 FQNEAQ (reference sequence). The V end lost 5 bases, the J end lost 0 bases, and 13 bases lay between the germline ends. CDR3 length: 15 residues. The chain's CDR3 is CASSPTDSMNTEAFF. In DNA form, the CDR3 reads TGTGCCAGCAGCCCCACGGACAGCATGAACACTGAAGCTTTCTTT.